The table lists the clone carrying this T cell receptor beta chain with a count of one. Per the authors' pipeline: Estimation of nucleated cell counts was performed using reference gene primer amplification. Here immunoSEQ multiplex PCR was the method, and the copy in TCRdb shows in-frame clones only, minus some. V, J and clone size are taken as reported in that table, and D and trimming were inferred from the DNA itself. The table records roughly 350,000 clones, 70% to 90% of them present only once. V was clipped by 3 bases and J by 2 bases, with 14 bases between them. The germline gives CDR1 MNHNS, CDR2 SASEGT. The CDR3 covers 15 residues. This entry belongs to a study of blood T cell repertoires in COVID-19. On the study more broadly: The United States, Italy and Spain were the sources of the acute and convalescent COVID-19 samples.

This TCR derives from a woman younger than 45 with COVID-19, enrolled during active disease. The chain employs TRBV6-1 and TRBJ2-7; D is uncertain. The sequenced material came from peripheral blood. The CDR3 here is CASSDPGLTAYEQYF. The CDR3 region has the DNA TGTGCCAGCAGTGACCCGGGTCTCACGGCCTACGAGCAGTACTTC.